These 26 T cell receptor beta chains originate from one sample sequenced in a study of blood T cell repertoires in COVID-19. TCRdb's copy holds only in-frame clones and misses some; the assay was immunoSEQ multiplex PCR. The repertoire includes fewer than 450,000 clones, about 90% of them detected once, and just under 6.5% sits in the top ten. The source material was peripheral blood. These receptors were taken from a woman aged 50 to 60 with COVID-19, enrolled during active disease.

The V gene is TRBV29-1, the J gene TRBJ2-5, with D perhaps TRBD2 (5 bases). V lost 3 bases and J 5 bases, leaving 10 bases between the germline ends. This CDR3 has 12 amino acids. Germline V gene sequence: CDR1 SQVTM, CDR2 ANQGSEA. CDR3 coding DNA: TGCAGCGTTGATACCCCGGGGGAGACCCAGTACTTC. As protein: CSVDTPGETQYF. Filled out from reference TRBV29-1 and TRBJ2-5, the complete variable domain reads SAVISQKPSRDICQRGTSLTIQCQVDSQVTMMFWYRQQPGQSLTLIATANQGSEATYESGFVIDKFPISRPNLTFSTLTVSNMSPEDSSIYLCSVDTPGETQYFGPGTRLLVL.

The chain links TRBV29-1 to TRBJ2-1, with D possibly matching TRBD1 (5 bases). Per the germline V gene, CDR1 is SQVTM and CDR2 is ANQGSEA. This CDR3 has 13 amino acids. V lost 4 bases and J lost 7, with 14 bases in between. CDR3 amino acids: CSVGTQKGNEQFF. CDR3 nucleotide sequence: TGCAGCGTTGGGACACAAAAAGGGAATGAGCAGTTCTTC.

This rearrangement joins TRBV12-5 to TRBJ1-1, with D possibly TRBD1 on 6 matching bases. The CDR3 spans 21 residues. The ends were cut back, 2 bases at V and 1 base at J, with 29 bases in the middle. Germline V gene sequence: CDR1 LGHNT, CDR2 FRNRAP. For the CDR3, the DNA is TGTGCTAGTGGTTTGAATTACAAGACCCAACCTCGACAGGCCCCGAACACTGAAGCTTTCTTT. Translated: CASGLNYKTQPRQAPNTEAFF.

The chain is built from TRBV29-1 and TRBJ2-1; 9 positions agree with TRBD1. CDR3 length: 14 residues. Germline lookup yields CDR1 SQVTM and CDR2 ANQGSEA. With 5 bases clipped from V and 3 bases from J, the junction kept 5 bases outside the gene matches. The CDR3 region is CSVRYRGRYNEQFF. DNA of the CDR3: TGCAGCGTTCGATACAGGGGGCGCTACAATGAGCAGTTCTTC.

This clone has just one count. The chain recombines TRBV6-5 with TRBJ2-7; TRBD1 matches 7 bases. Germline V lookup: CDR1 MNHEY, CDR2 SVGAGI. There are 15 residues in the CDR3. Trimming removed 6 bases from V and 2 bases from J; junction bases left unmatched: 10. Here the CDR3 reads CASSITRDSPYEQYF. The DNA for the CDR3 is TGTGCCAGCAGCATAACCCGGGACAGCCCCTACGAGCAGTACTTC.

V usage is TRBV5-1 and J usage is TRBJ1-6, with 8 bases that match TRBD1. The germline V gene has CDR1 SGHRS and CDR2 YFSETQ. The CDR3 covers 17 residues. Trimming at V came to 4 bases and at J to 6 bases, leaving 12 bases not matched to a gene. CDR3 sequence (DNA): TGCGCCAGCAGCAACGGACAGGGAAAGGGCTTTAATTCACCCCTCCACTTT. As protein: CASSNGQGKGFNSPLHF.

This clone appeared once. This chain joins TRBV14 and TRBJ2-7, with D tentatively TRBD1 (5 bases). CDR1 and CDR2 from the germline V gene are SGHDN and FVKESK. The CDR3 has 13 amino acids. V was shortened by 4 bases and J by 3 bases, with 10 bases between the two germline ends. In nucleotides, the CDR3 is TGTGCCAGCAGCCGAGGACACCGCTACGAGCAGTACTTC. It specifies CASSRGHRYEQYF.

The V gene is TRBV6-5, the J gene TRBJ2-7, with a weak D call TRBD1 (5 bases). The CDR3 consists of 14 residues. Germline loops: CDR1 MNHEY, CDR2 SVGAGI. V lost 6 bases and J 5 bases, leaving 17 bases between the germline ends. In DNA form, the CDR3 reads TGTGCCAGCAGCCGACAGAAACCCGATCACGAGCAGTACTTC. This gives the protein CASSRQKPDHEQYF.

The genes are TRBV6-2 or TRBV6-3 and TRBJ2-2; possibly TRBD1 for D (6 bases). V lost 3 bases to trimming and J lost 6 bases, with 17 bases between them. From germline, CDR1 is MNHEY and CDR2 SVGEGT. The CDR3 is 16 residues long. In DNA form, the CDR3 reads TGTGCCAGCAGTTATCAGGGGTTAACCCTCGCCGGGGAGCTGTTTTTT. Translation: CASSYQGLTLAGELFF.

CDR3 sequence (DNA): TGTGCCAGCAGCTCCGTTCGGGTTGGCACTGAAGCTTTCTTT. Residues: CASSSVRVGTEAFF. The gene calls are TRBV7-8 and TRBJ1-1; D is ambiguous. This CDR3 has 14 amino acids. Germline CDR1 is SGHVS and CDR2 is FQNEAQ. The V gene lost 4 bases and the J gene lost 4 bases, with 13 bases spanning the gap.

The chain recombines TRBV6-6 with TRBJ2-7; 14 bases are a match to TRBD2. The CDR3 loop spans 17 amino acids. The V gene end was trimmed by 5 bases and the J gene end by 0 bases; junction bases not matched to a gene: 6. The V gene's germline CDR1 is MNHNY and CDR2 SVGAGI (reference sequence). CDR3 DNA sequence: TGTGCCAGCAGTCCGAGACTAGCGGGAGGGAGCTCCTACGAGCAGTACTTC. It is translated as CASSPRLAGGSSYEQYF.

The chain carries TRBV15 and TRBJ2-2; tentative D call: TRBD2 (6 bases). V was cut by 4 bases and J by 0 bases, with 12 bases left in between. The V gene's germline CDR1 is LNHNV and CDR2 YYDKDF (reference sequence). This CDR3 comprises 16 residues. CDR3 sequence: CATSTWEASNTGELFF. The CDR3 DNA reads TGTGCCACCAGCACTTGGGAGGCTTCGAACACCGGGGAGCTGTTTTTT.

The chain recombines TRBV19 with TRBJ2-7; 7 bases map to TRBD1. V was pared by 4 bases and J by 1 base, with 4 bases of the junction left unmatched. CDR3 length: 14 amino acids. Germline CDR1 is LNHDA and CDR2 is SQIVND (reference sequence). CDR3 bases: TGTGCCAGTAGTAACATCAGGGGGTCCTACGAGCAGTACTTC. It codes for CASSNIRGSYEQYF.

The rearrangement joins TRBV6-5 to TRBJ2-3, with 9 positions matching TRBD2. The germline V gene has CDR1 MNHEY and CDR2 SVGAGI. V was clipped by 7 bases and J by 0 bases; unmatched bases: 5. The CDR3 covers 15 residues. The CDR3 spells CASKRTSGSTDTQYF. CDR3 nucleotide sequence: TGTGCCAGCAAGAGAACTAGCGGGAGCACAGATACGCAGTATTTT.

V gene TRBV7-2 combines with J gene TRBJ1-2; 7 bases align to TRBD1. This CDR3 contains 14 residues. CDR1 SGHTA and CDR2 FQGNSA come from the germline V gene. The V and J ends lost 1 base and 2 bases, in that order; junction bases with no gene match: 1. The CDR3 sequence is CASSLGGGNYGYTF. CDR3 DNA: TGTGCCAGCAGCTTAGGAGGGGGCAACTATGGCTACACCTTC.

The V and J genes are TRBV7-2 and TRBJ2-3; 11 bases are a match to TRBD2. From germline, CDR1 is SGHTA and CDR2 FQGNSA. J lost 6 bases, V lost 6 bases, and 2 bases had no gene match. The CDR3 has 13 residues. The CDR3 DNA sequence: TGTGCCAGCAGGACTAGCGGGATTGATACGCAGTATTTT. Residues: CASRTSGIDTQYF.

The V and J genes are TRBV18 and TRBJ1-1; 7 bases are a match to TRBD1. CDR3 length: 14 amino acids. CDR1 is KGHSH and CDR2 is LQKENI in the germline V gene. Unmatched junction bases numbered 6, after V lost 4 bases and J lost 4 bases. The DNA for the CDR3 is TGTGCCAGCTCACGACAGGGAATGGGCACTGAAGCTTTCTTT. It codes for CASSRQGMGTEAFF.

This clone has only one observation. This chain uses TRBV19 with TRBJ2-2, with TRBD1 matching 7 bases. V shed 6 bases and J 5 bases; nucleotides not matched to a gene: 9. CDR1 is LNHDA, CDR2 SQIVND, per germline (reference sequence). CDR3 length: 15 residues. Here the CDR3 reads CASSPRGWGTGELFF. The CDR3 DNA reads TGTGCCAGTAGCCCCAGGGGGTGGGGGACCGGGGAGCTGTTTTTT.

V usage is TRBV19 and J usage is TRBJ1-3; weak D call: TRBD1 (5 bases). Per germline, CDR1 LNHDA and CDR2 SQIVND (reference sequence). V was shortened by 7 bases and J by 0 bases, with 19 bases between the two germline ends. The CDR3 loop spans 17 amino acids. CDR3 DNA: TGTGCCAGTAAGTGGATCGGGAGGGGATCCTCTGGAAACACCATATATTTT. It translates to CASKWIGRGSSGNTIYF.

This chain uses TRBV6-2 or TRBV6-3 with TRBJ2-7; TRBD2 is a possible D gene (6 bases). Trimming stripped 1 base from V and 7 bases from J, with 14 bases between. This CDR3 has 14 amino acids. Germline V gene sequence: CDR1 MNHEY, CDR2 SVGEGT. CDR3 protein: CASSYYSSVWEQYF. CDR3 in DNA: TGTGCCAGCAGTTACTATTCTAGCGTCTGGGAGCAGTACTTC.

This chain's CDR3 is CASRTDRARGYNSPLHF. The CDR3 region has the DNA TGTGCCAGCAGAACAGACAGGGCGCGCGGATATAATTCACCCCTCCACTTT. V gene TRBV5-8 combines with J gene TRBJ1-6, with 7 bases lining up with TRBD1. This CDR3 region has 17 residues. Germline CDR1 is SGHTS and CDR2 is YDEGEE. V lost 5 bases and J lost 4; bases outside the gene matches: 12.

V usage is TRBV30 and J usage is TRBJ1-1; the D gene is possibly TRBD1 (5 bases). V was clipped by 2 bases and J by 4 bases, with 14 bases between them. Germline V gene data show CDR1 as GTSNPN and CDR2 as SVGIG (reference sequence). This CDR3 has 14 amino acids. DNA of the CDR3: TGTGCCTGGAGTATGGGGGGTTGGAGCACTGAAGCTTTCTTT. As protein: CAWSMGGWSTEAFF.

Here the CDR3 reads CASSLVVAVGTDTQYF. CDR3 nucleotide sequence: TGCGCCAGCAGCTTGGTTGTAGCGGTTGGCACAGATACGCAGTATTTT. The V and J genes are TRBV5-1 and TRBJ2-3; weak D call: TRBD2 (6 bases). V was cut by 0 bases and J by 1 base, with 12 bases left in between. This CDR3 is 16 amino acids long. CDR1 and CDR2 (germline): SGHRS, YFSETQ. Full variable domain (missing parts from reference TRBV5-1 and TRBJ2-3): KAGVTQTPRYLIKTRGQQVTLSCSPISGHRSVSWYQQTPGQGLQFLFEYFSETQRNKGNFPGRFSGRQFSNSRSEMNVSTLELGDSALYLCASSLVVAVGTDTQYFGPGTRLTVL.

This clone was observed a handful of times. J is TRBJ2-7 and V is TRBV24-1, with TRBD1 matching over 10 bases. Per germline, CDR1 KGHDR and CDR2 SFDVKD. Unmatched junction bases numbered 14, after V lost 9 bases and J lost 1 base. CDR3 length: 17 residues. Here the CDR3 DNA reads TGTGCCACCGTAACGACAGGGGGCCTTCTTATTTCCTACGAGCAGTACTTC. It codes for CATVTTGGLLISYEQYF.

The chain joins TRBV5-5 to TRBJ1-1; no clear D gene. Germline-derived CDR1 and CDR2 are SGHKS and YYEKEE (reference sequence). CDR3 size: 13 residues. V was cut by 0 bases and J by 1 base, with 4 bases left in between. CDR3 amino acids: CASSLAGNTEAFF. CDR3 in DNA: TGTGCCAGCAGCTTGGCAGGGAACACTGAAGCTTTCTTT.

A single count supports this clone. This rearrangement joins TRBV21-1 to TRBJ2-7; the table's TRBD2 call for D was not verified on the DNA. TRBV21-1 is listed as a pseudogene. This CDR3 is built from 15 residues. The CDR3 is CASSKGGGAGGVQYF. The CDR3 region has the DNA TGTGCCAGCAGCAAAGGGGGAGGAGCGGGAGGGGTGCAGTACTTC.